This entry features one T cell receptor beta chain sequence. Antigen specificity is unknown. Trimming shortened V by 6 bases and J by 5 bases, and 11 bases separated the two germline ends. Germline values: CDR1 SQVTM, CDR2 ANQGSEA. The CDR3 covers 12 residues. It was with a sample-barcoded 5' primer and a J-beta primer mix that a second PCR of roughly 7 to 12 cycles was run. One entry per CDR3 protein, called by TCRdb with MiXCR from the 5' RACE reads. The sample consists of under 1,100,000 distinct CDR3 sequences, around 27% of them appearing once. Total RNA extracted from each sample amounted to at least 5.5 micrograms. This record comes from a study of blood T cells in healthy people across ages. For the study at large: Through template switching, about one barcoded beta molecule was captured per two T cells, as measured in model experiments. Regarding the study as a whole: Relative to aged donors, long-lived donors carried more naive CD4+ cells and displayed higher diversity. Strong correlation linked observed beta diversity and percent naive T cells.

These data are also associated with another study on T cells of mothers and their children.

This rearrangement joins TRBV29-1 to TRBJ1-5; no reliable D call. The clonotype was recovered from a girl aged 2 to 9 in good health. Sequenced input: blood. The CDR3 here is CSVEKTDQPQHF. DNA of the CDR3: TGCAGCGTGGAAAAAACAGATCAGCCCCAGCATTTT.